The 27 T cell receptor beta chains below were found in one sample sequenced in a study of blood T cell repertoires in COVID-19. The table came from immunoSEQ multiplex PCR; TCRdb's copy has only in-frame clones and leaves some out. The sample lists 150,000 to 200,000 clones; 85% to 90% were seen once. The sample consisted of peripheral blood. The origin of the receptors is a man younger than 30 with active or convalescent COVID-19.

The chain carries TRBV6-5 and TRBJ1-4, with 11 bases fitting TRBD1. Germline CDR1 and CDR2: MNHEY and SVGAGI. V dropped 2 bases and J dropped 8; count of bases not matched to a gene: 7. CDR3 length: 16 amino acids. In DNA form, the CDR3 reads TGTGCCAGCAGTTACATGTGGACAGGGGGCCGCGAAAAACTGTTTTTT. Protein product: CASSYMWTGGREKLFF.

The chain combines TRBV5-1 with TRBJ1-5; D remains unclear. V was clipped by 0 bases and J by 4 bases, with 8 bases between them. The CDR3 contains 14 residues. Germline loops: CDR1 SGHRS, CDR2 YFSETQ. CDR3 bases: TGCGCCAGCAGCTTGGACGGTTTTAATCAGCCCCAGCATTTT. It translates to CASSLDGFNQPQHF. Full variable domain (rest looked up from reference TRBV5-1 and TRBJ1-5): KAGVTQTPRYLIKTRGQQVTLSCSPISGHRSVSWYQQTPGQGLQFLFEYFSETQRNKGNFPGRFSGRQFSNSRSEMNVSTLELGDSALYLCASSLDGFNQPQHFGDGTRLSIL.

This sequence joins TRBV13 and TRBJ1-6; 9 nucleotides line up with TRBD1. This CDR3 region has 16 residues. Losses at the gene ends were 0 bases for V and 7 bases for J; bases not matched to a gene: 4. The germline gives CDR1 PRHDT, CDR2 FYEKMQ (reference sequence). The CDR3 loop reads CASSLGSGQGNSPLHF. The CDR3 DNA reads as TGTGCCAGCAGCTTAGGATCGGGACAGGGAAATTCACCCCTCCACTTT.

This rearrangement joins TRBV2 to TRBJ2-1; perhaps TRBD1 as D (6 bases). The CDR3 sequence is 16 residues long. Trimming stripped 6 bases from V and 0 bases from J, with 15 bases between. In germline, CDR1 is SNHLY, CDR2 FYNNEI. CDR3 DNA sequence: TGTGCCAGCAGCAATATCGGGACAAGCTCCTACAATGAGCAGTTCTTC. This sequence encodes CASSNIGTSSYNEQFF.

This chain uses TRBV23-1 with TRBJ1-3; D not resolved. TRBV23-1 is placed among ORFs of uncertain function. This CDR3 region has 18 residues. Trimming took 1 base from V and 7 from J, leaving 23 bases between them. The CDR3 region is CASSQFRRSGGLENTIYF. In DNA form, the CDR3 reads TGCGCCAGCAGTCAATTTAGGCGATCTGGAGGTCTGGAGAACACCATATATTTT.

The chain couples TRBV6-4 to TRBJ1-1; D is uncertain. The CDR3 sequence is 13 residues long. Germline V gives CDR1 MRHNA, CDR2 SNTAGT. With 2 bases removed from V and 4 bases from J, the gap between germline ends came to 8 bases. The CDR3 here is CASSDQSGTEAFF. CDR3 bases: TGTGCCAGCAGTGACCAGTCAGGCACTGAAGCTTTCTTT.

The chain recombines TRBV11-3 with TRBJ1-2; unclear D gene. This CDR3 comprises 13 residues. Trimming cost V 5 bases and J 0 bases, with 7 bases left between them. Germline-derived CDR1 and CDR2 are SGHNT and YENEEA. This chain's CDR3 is CASSERANYGYTF. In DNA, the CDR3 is TGTGCCAGCAGCGAGCGAGCTAACTATGGCTACACCTTC.

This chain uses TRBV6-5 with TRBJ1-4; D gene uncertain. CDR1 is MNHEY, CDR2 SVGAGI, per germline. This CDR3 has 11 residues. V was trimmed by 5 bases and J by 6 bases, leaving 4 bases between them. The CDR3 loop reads CASSPYEKLFF. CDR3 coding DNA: TGTGCCAGCAGTCCCTATGAAAAACTGTTTTTT.

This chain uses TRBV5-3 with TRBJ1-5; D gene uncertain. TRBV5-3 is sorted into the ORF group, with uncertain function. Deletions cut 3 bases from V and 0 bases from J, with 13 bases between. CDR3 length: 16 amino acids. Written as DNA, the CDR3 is TGTGCCAGAAGCTGGTCGGGTCACAATAGCAATCAGCCCCAGCATTTT. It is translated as CARSWSGHNSNQPQHF.

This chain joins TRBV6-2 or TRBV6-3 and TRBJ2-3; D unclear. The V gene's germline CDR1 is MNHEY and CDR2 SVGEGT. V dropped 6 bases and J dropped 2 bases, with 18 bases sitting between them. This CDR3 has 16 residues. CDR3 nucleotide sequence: TGTGCCAGCAGCCCTACCCGTAGTGAATTCACAGATACGCAGTATTTT. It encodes CASSPTRSEFTDTQYF.

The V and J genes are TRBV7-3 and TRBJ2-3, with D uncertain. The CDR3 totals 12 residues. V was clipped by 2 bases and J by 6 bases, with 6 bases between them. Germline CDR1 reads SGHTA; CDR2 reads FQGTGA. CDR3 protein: CASSLHSDTQYF. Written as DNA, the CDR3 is TGTGCCAGCAGCTTACATTCCGATACGCAGTATTTT. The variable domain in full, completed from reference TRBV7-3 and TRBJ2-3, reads GAGVSQTPSNKVTEKGKYVELRCDPISGHTALYWYRQSLGQGPEFLIYFQGTGAADDSGLPNDRFFAVRPEGSVSTLKIQRTERGDSAVYLCASSLHSDTQYFGPGTRLTVL.

The CDR3 sequence is CASVSKRGDPLAKNIQYF. CDR3 nucleotides: TGTGCCAGCGTGTCGAAGCGGGGGGACCCTCTAGCCAAAAACATTCAGTACTTC. This sequence joins TRBV2 and TRBJ2-4; 9 nucleotides align to TRBD2. Germline V lookup: CDR1 SNHLY, CDR2 FYNNEI. J lost 0 bases, V lost 8 bases, and 14 bases had no gene match. This CDR3 has 18 residues. The full variable domain, rest sourced from reference TRBV2 and TRBJ2-4, is EPEVTQTPSHQVTQMGQEVILRCVPISNHLYFYWYRQILGQKVEFLVSFYNNEISEKSEIFDDQFSVERPDGSNFTLKIRSTKLEDSAMYFCASVSKRGDPLAKNIQYFGAGTRLSVL.

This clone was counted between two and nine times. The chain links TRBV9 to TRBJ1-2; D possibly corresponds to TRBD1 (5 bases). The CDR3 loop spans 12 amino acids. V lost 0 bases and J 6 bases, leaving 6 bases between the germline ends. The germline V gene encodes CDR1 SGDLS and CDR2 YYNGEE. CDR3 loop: CASSVGQHGYTF. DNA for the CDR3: TGTGCCAGCAGCGTAGGACAGCATGGCTACACCTTC. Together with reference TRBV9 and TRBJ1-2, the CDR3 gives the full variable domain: DSGVTQTPKHLITATGQRVTLRCSPRSGDLSVYWYQQSLDQGLQFLIQYYNGEERAKGNILERFSAQQFPDLHSELNLSSLELGDSALYFCASSVGQHGYTFGSGTRLTVV.

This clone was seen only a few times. CDR3 residues: CAWKARDRDNQPQHF. Written as DNA, the CDR3 is TGTGCCTGGAAAGCCCGGGACAGGGACAATCAGCCCCAGCATTTT. The chain has TRBV30 and TRBJ1-5, with TRBD1 matching over 9 bases. With 4 bases clipped from V and 3 bases from J, the junction kept 7 bases outside the gene matches. This CDR3 region has 15 residues. Germline CDR1 GTSNPN, CDR2 SVGIG (reference sequence).

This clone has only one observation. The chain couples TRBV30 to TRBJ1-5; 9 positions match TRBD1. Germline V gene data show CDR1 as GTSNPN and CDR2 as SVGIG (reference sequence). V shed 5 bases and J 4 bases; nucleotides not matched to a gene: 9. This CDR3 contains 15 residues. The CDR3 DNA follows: TGTGCCTGGGGGATTGGGACAGGGAGAAATCAGCCCCAGCATTTT. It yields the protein CAWGIGTGRNQPQHF.

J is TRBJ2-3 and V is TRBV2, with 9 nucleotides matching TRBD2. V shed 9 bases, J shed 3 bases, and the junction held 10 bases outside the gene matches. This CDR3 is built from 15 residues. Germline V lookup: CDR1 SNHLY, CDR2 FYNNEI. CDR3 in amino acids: CARSSGTSRTDTQYF. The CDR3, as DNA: TGTGCCAGGAGTAGTGGGACTAGCAGGACAGATACGCAGTATTTT. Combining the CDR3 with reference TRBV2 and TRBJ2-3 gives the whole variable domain EPEVTQTPSHQVTQMGQEVILRCVPISNHLYFYWYRQILGQKVEFLVSFYNNEISEKSEIFDDQFSVERPDGSNFTLKIRSTKLEDSAMYFCARSSGTSRTDTQYFGPGTRLTVL.

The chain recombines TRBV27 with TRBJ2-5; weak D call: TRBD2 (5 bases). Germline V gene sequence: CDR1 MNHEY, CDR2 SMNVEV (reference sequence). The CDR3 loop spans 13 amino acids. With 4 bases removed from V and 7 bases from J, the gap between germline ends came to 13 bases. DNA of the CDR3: TGTGCCAGCAGTTCTACTAGTATCGGGACCCAGTACTTC. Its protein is CASSSTSIGTQYF.

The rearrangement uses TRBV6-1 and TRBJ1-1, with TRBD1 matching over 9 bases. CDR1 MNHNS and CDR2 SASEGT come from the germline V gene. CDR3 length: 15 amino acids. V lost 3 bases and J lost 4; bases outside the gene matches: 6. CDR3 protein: CASSDRDRAVTEAFF. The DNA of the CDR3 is TGTGCCAGCAGTGACAGGGACAGGGCCGTCACTGAAGCTTTCTTT.

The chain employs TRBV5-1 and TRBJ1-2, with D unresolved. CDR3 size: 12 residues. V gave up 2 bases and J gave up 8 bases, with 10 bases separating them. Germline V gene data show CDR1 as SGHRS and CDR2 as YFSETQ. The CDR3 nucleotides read TGCGCCAGCAGCTTTGATATAGAAGGCTACACCTTC. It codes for CASSFDIEGYTF.

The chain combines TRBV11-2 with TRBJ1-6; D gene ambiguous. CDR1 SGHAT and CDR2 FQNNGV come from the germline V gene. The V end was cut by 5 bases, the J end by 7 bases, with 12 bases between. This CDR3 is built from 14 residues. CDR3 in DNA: TGTGCCAGCAGCCTTCCGGACTGGAATTCACCCCTCCACTTT. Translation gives CASSLPDWNSPLHF.

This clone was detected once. CDR3 loop: CASSSQGFEQFF. The DNA for the CDR3 is TGTGCCAGCAGTTCACAGGGGTTTGAGCAGTTCTTC. The chain recombines TRBV27 with TRBJ2-1, with 7 bases fitting TRBD1. Per germline, CDR1 MNHEY and CDR2 SMNVEV (reference sequence). The CDR3 is 12 residues long. The V gene end was trimmed by 4 bases and the J gene end by 9 bases; junction bases not matched to a gene: 3.

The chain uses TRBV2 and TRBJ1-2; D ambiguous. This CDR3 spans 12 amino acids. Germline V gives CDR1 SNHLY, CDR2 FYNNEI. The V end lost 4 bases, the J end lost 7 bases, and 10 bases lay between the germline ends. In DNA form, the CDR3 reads TGTGCCAGCAGTGGCAGAGGAATTGGCTACACCTTC. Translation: CASSGRGIGYTF.

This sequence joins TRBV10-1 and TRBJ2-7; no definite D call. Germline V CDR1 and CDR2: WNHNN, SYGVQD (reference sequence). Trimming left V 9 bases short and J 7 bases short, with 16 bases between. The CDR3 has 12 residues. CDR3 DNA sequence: TGCGCCAGTGAGAGTCCCACCGGGGAGCAGTACTTC. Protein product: CASESPTGEQYF.

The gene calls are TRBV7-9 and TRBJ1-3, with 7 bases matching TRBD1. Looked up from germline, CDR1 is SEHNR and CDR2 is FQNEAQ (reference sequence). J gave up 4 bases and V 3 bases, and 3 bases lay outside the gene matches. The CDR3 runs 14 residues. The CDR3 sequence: CASSFPGQGNTIYF. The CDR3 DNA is TGTGCCAGCAGCTTCCCGGGACAGGGAAACACCATATATTTT.

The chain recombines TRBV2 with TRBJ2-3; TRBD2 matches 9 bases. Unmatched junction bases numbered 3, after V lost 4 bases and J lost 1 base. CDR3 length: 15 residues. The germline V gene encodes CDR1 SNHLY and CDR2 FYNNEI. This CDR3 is CASSGSSGGTDTQYF. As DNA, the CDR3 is TGTGCCAGCAGTGGTTCTAGCGGGGGCACAGATACGCAGTATTTT.

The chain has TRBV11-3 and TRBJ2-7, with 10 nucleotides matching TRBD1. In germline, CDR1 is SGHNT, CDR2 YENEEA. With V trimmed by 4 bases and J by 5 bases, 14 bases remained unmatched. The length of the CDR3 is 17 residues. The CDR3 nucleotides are TGTGCCAGCAGCTCCCCGGGACAGGGGCCTCCGGCCCACGAGCAGTACTTC. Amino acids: CASSSPGQGPPAHEQYF. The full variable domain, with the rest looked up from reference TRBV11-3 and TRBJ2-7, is EAGVVQSPRYKIIEKKQPVAFWCNPISGHNTLYWYLQNLGQGPELLIRYENEEAVDDSQLPKDRFSAERLKGVDSTLKIQPAELGDSAVYLCASSSPGQGPPAHEQYFGPGTRLTVT.

The DNA of the CDR3 is TGTGCCAGCAGTGGCCCTCGAGGGACTGAAGCTTTCTTT. Its translation is CASSGPRGTEAFF. The rearrangement joins TRBV2 to TRBJ1-1; D unresolved. CDR1 is SNHLY and CDR2 is FYNNEI in the germline V gene. The CDR3 length is 13 residues. V was shortened by 4 bases and J by 5 bases, with 11 bases between the two germline ends.